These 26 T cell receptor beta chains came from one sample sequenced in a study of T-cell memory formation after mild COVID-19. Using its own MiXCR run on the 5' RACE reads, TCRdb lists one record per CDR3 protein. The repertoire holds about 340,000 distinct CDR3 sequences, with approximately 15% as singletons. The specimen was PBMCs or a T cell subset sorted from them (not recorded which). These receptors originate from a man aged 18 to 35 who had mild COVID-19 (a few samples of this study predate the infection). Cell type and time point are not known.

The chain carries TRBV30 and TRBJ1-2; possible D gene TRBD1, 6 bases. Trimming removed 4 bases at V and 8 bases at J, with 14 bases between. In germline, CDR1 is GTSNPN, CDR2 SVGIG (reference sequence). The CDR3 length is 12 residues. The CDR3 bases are TGTGCCTGGATCTTCGGAGGGGGAGGCTACACCTTC. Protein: CAWIFGGGGYTF.

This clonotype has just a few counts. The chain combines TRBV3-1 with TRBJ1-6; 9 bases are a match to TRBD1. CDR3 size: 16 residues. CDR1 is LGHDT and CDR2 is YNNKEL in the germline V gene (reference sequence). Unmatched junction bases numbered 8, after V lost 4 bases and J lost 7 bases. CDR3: CASSPGWGTGNSPLHF. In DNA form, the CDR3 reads TGTGCCAGCAGCCCAGGTTGGGGGACAGGGAATTCACCCCTCCACTTT.

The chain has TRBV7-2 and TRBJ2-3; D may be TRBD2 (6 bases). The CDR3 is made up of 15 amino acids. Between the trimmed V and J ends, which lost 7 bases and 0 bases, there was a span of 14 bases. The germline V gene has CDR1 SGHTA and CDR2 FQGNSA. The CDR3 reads CASNKGGTSTDTQYF. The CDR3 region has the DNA TGTGCCAGCAACAAGGGAGGTACCAGCACAGATACGCAGTATTTT. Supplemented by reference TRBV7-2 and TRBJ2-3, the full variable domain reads GAGVSQSPSNKVTEKGKDVELRCDPISGHTALYWYRQSLGQGLEFLIYFQGNSAPDKSGLPSDRFSAERTGGSVSTLTIQRTQQEDSAVYLCASNKGGTSTDTQYFGPGTRLTVL.

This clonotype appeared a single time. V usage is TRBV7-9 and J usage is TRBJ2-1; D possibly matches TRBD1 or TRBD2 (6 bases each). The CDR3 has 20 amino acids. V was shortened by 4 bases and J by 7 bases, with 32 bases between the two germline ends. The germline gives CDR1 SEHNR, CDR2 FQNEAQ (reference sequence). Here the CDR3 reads CASSSEPGGSGGQRWNEQFF. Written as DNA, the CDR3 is TGTGCCAGCAGCTCCGAACCCGGGGGTTCTGGGGGGCAACGTTGGAATGAGCAGTTCTTC.

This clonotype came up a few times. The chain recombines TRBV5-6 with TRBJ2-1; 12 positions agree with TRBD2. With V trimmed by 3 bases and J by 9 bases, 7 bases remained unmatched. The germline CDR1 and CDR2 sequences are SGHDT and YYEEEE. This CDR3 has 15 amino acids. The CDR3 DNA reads TGTGCCAGCAGCTCTCGACTAGCGGGGGACGTTGAGCAGTTCTTC. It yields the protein CASSSRLAGDVEQFF.

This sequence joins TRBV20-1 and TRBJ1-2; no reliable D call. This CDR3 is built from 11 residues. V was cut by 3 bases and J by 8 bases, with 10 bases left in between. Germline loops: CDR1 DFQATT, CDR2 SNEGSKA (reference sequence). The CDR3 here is CSASRARGYTF. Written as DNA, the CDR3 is TGCAGTGCTAGTCGAGCGAGGGGCTACACCTTC.

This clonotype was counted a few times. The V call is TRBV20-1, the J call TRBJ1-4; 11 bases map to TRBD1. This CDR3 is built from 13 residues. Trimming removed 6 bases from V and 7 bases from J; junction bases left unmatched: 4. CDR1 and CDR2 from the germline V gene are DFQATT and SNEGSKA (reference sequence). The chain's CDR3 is CSATGTGGEKLFF. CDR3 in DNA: TGCAGTGCCACGGGGACAGGGGGTGAAAAACTGTTTTTT.

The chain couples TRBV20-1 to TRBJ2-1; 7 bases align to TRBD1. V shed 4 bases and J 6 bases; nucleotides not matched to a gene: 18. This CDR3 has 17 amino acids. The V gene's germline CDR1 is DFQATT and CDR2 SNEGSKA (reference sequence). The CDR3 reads CSATLDQILDRSNEQFF. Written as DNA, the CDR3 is TGCAGTGCTACTTTGGACCAGATTTTGGACAGGAGCAATGAGCAGTTCTTC.

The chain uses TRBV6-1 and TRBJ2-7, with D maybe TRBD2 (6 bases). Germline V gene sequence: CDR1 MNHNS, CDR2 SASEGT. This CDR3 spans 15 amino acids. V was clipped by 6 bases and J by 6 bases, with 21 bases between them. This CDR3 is CASRTPGLNVLEQYF. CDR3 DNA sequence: TGTGCCAGCAGGACCCCGGGACTGAACGTCCTCGAGCAGTACTTC.

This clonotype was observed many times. As DNA, the CDR3 is TGTGCCAGCAGCTCCCAGGCGGGAACTGAAGCTTTCTTT. This sequence encodes CASSSQAGTEAFF. V and J are TRBV7-6 and TRBJ1-1; D gene unclear. The CDR3 covers 13 residues. V was shortened by 4 bases and J by 5 bases, with 11 bases between the two germline ends. Germline CDR1 is SGHVS and CDR2 is FNYEAQ.

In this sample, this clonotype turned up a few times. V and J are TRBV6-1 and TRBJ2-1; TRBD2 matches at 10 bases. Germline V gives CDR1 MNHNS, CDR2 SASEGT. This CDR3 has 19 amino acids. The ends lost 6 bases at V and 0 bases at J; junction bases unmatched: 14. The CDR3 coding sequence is TGTGCCAGCAGCCAAGGACTAGCGGCGGCCTTACGCTCCTACAATGAGCAGTTCTTC. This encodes CASSQGLAAALRSYNEQFF.

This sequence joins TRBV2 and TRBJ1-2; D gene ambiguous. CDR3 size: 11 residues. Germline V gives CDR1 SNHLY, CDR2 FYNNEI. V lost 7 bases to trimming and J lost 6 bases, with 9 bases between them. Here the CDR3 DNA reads TGTGCCAGCAAGAGCGAACATGGCTACACCTTC. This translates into CASKSEHGYTF.

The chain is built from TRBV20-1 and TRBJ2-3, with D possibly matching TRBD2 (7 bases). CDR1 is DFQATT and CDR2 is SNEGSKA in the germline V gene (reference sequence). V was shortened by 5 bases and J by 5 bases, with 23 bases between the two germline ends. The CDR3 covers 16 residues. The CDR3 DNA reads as TGCAGTGCTGGCGCGGGGGCCACAAATATGAAAGATACGCAGTATTTT. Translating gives CSAGAGATNMKDTQYF.

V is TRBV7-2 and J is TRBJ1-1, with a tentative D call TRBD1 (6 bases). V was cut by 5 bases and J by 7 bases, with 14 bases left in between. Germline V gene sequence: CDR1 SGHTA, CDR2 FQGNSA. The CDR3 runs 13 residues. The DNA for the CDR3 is TGTGCCAGCAGCGAAGGGACACGGGTTGAAGCTTTCTTT. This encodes CASSEGTRVEAFF.

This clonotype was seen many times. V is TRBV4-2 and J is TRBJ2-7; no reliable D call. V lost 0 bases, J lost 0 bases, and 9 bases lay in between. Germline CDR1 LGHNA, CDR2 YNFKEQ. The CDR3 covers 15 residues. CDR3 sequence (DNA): TGTGCCAGCAGCCAAGATTTAGATAGCTCCTACGAGCAGTACTTC. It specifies CASSQDLDSSYEQYF.

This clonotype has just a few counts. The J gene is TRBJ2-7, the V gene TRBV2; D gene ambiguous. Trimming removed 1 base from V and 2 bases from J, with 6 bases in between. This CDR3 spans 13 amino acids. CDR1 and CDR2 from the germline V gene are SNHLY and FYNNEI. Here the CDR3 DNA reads TGTGCCAGCAGTGAAGGTCAGACCTACGAGCAGTACGTC. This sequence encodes CASSEGQTYEQYV.

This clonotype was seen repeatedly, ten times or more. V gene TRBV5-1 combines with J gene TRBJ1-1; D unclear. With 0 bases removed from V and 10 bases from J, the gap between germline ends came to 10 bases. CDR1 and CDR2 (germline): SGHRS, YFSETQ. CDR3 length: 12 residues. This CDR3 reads CASSLEGVGAFF. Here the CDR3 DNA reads TGCGCCAGCAGCTTGGAGGGTGTCGGAGCTTTCTTT.

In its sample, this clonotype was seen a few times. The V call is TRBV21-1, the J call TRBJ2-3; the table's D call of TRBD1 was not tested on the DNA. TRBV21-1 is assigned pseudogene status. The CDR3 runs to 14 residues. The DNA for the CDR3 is TGTGCCAGCAGCAATCAGGGGGGGACAGATACGCAGTATTTT. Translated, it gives CASSNQGGTDTQYF.

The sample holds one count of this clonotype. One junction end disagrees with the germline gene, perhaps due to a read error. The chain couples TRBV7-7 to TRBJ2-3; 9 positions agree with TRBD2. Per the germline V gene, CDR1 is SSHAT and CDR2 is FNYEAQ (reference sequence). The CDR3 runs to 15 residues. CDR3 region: CASSLVAGASDTQYF. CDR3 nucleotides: TGTGCTAGCAGCTTAGTAGCGGGGGCATCAGATACGCAGTATTTT.

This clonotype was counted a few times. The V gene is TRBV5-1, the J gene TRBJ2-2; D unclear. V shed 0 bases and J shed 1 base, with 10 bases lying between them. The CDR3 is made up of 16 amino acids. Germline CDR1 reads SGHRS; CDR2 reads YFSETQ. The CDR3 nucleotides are TGCGCCAGCAGCTTGGTGTTGAGAGGGAACACCGGGGAGCTGTTTTTT. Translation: CASSLVLRGNTGELFF.

The CDR3 sequence is CATGGQTDTQYF. The CDR3 coding sequence is TGTGCCACCGGTGGGCAAACAGATACGCAGTATTTT. The V gene is TRBV24-1, the J gene TRBJ2-3; D unclear. The V end lost 9 bases, the J end lost 3 bases, and 9 bases lay between the germline ends. Germline assignment: CDR1 KGHDR and CDR2 SFDVKD. The CDR3 has 12 residues.

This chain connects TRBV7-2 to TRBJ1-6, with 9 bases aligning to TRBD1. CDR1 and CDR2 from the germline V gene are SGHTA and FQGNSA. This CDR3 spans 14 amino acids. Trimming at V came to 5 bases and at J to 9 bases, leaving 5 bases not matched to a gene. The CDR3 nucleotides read TGTGCCAGCAGCCGGGACAGGGCTCCTTCACCCCTCCACTTT. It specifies CASSRDRAPSPLHF.

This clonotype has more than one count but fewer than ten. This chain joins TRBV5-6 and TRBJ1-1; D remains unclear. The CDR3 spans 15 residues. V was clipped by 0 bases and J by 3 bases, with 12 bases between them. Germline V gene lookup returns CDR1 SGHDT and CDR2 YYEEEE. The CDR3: CASSLVSRAYTEAFF. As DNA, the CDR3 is TGTGCCAGCAGCTTGGTCTCAAGGGCTTACACTGAAGCTTTCTTT.

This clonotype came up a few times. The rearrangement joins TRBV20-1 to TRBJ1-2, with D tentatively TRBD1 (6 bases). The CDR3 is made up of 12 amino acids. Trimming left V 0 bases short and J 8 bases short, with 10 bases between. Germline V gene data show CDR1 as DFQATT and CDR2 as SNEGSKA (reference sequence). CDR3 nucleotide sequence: TGCAGTGCTAGAGATCAGGGGAGCGGCTACACCTTC. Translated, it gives CSARDQGSGYTF.

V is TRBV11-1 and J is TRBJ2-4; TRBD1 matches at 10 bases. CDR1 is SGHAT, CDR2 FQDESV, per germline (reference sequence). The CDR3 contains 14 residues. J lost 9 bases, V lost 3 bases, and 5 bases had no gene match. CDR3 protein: CASSFRDRGGIQYF. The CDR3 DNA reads TGTGCCAGCAGCTTCCGGGACAGGGGAGGCATTCAGTACTTC.

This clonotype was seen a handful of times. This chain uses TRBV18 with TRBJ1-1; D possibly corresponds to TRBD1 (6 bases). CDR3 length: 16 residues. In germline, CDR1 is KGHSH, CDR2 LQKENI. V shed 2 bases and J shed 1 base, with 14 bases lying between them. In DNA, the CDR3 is TGTGCCAGCTCACCAGAACGGGGGGCTAGGAACACTGAAGCTTTCTTT. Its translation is CASSPERGARNTEAFF.